This T cell receptor (beta chain) was captured in a study of long-term antiretroviral therapy in people with HIV. Broader study findings: Controls exceeded HIV repertoires in CDR3 length range. Those clones which expanded before ART made up the dominant part of the repertoire at all time points. Following ART, diversity rose but still fell short of transplant donor controls.

A v3.0 immunoSEQ assay was performed at survey level. Libraries were prepared by immunoSEQ multiplex PCR; TCRdb keeps only in-frame clonotypes and omits some of them. Among 20,000 to 25,000 clones listed, 84% were seen once. About this clone itself: The antigen is undetermined.

The CDR3 is 15 residues long. The germline V gene has CDR1 MDHEN and CDR2 SYDVKM. V was cut by 2 bases and J by 0 bases, with 8 bases left in between. There was at least one pre-ART PBMC sample for each donor, plus at least two post-ART PBMC samples. The chain is built from TRBV28 and TRBJ1-5; D is possibly TRBD1 (6 bases). Sequenced here: unsorted PBMCs, sampled 0.1 years before starting antiretroviral therapy. The receptor's source is a man between 18 and 35 years old with HIV. The CDR3 DNA follows: TGTGCCAGCAGTTTAGGGGGCCCTAGCAATCAGCCCCAGCATTTT. This gives the protein CASSLGGPSNQPQHF.